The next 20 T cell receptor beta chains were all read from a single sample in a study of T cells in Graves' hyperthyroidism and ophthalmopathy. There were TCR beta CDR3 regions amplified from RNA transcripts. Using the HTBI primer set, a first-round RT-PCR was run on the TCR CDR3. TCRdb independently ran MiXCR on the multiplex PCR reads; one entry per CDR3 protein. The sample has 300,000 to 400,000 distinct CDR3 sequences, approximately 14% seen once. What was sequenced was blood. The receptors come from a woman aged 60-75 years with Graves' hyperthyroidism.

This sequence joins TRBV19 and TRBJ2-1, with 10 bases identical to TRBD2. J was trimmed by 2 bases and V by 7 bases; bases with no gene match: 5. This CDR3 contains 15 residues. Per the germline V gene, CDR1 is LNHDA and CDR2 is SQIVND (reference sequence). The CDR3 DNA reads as TGTGCCAGTACTAGCGGGAGAGCTCCCTACAATGAGCAGTTCTTC. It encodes CASTSGRAPYNEQFF.

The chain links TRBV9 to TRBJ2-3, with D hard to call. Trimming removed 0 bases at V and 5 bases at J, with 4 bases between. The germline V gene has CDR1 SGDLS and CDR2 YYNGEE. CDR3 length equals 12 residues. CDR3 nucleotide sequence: TGTGCCAGCAGCGTAGTCGGAGATACGCAGTATTTT. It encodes CASSVVGDTQYF. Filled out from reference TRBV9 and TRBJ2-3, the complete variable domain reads DSGVTQTPKHLITATGQRVTLRCSPRSGDLSVYWYQQSLDQGLQFLIQYYNGEERAKGNILERFSAQQFPDLHSELNLSSLELGDSALYFCASSVVGDTQYFGPGTRLTVL.

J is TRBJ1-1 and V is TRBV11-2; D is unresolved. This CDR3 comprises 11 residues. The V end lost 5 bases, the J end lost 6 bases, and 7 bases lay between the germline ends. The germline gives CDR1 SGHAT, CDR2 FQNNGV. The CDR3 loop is CASSRGSEAFF. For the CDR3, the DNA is TGTGCCAGCAGCCGAGGGTCTGAAGCTTTCTTT.

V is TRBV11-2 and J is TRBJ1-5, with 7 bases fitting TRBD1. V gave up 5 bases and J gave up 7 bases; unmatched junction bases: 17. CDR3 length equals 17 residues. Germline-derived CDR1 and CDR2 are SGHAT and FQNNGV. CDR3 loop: CASSKHMTGRRGQPQHF. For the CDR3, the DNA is TGTGCCAGCAGCAAACACATGACAGGGCGACGTGGCCAGCCCCAGCATTTT.

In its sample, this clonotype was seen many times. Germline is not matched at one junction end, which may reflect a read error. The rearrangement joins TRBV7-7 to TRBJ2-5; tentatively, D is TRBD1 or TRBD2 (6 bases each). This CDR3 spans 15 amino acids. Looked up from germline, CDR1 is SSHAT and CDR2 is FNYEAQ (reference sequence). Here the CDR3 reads CASSPGWGARETQYF. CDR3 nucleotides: TGTGCTAGCAGCCCCGGTTGGGGGGCCCGAGAGACCCAGTACTTC.

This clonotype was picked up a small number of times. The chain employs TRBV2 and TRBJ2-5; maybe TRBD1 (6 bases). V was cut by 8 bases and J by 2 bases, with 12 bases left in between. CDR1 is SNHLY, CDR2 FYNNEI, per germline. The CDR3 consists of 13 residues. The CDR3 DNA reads TGTGCCAGCGCCGGGACAAGTCAAGAGACCCAGTACTTC. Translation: CASAGTSQETQYF.

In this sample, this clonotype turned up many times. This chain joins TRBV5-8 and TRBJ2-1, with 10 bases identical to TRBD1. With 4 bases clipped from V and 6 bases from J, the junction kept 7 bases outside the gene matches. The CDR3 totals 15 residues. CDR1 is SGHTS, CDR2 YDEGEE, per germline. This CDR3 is CASSAGTGESNEQFF. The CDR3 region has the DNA TGTGCCAGCAGCGCCGGGACAGGGGAGTCCAATGAGCAGTTCTTC.

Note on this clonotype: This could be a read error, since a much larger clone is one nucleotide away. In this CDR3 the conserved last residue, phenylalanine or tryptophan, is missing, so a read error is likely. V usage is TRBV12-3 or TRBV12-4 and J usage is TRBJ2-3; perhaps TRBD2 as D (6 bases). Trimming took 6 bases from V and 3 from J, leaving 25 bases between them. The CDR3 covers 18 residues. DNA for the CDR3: TGTGCCAGCAGCCCCTACTACTCGGGAGCCTCTTGGACAGATACGCAGTATCTT. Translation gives CASSPYYSGASWTDTQYL.

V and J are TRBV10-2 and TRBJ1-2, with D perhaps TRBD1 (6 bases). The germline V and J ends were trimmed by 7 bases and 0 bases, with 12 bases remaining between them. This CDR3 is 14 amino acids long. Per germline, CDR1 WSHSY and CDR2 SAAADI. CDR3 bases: TGCGCCAGCATGGGACACCAAGCTAACTATGGCTACACCTTC. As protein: CASMGHQANYGYTF.

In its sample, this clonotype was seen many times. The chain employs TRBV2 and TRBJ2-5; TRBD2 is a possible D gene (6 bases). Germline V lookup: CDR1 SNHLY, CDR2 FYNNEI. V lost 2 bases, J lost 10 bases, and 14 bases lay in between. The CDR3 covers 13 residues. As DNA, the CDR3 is TGTGCCAGCAGTGAAACCACGACAGCGGGCCAGTACTTC. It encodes CASSETTTAGQYF.

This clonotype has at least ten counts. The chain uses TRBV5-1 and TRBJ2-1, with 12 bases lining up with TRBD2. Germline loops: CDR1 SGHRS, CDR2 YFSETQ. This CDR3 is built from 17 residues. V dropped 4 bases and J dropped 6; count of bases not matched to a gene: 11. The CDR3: CASSLRTSGITSNEQFF. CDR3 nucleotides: TGCGCCAGCAGCCTAAGGACTAGCGGGATTACCTCCAATGAGCAGTTCTTC.

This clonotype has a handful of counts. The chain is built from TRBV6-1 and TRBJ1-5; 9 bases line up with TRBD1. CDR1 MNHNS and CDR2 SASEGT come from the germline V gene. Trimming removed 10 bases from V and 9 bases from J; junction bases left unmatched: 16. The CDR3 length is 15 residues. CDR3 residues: CATSTGTGWGTPQHF. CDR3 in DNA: TGTGCCACCTCAACCGGGACAGGGTGGGGTACGCCCCAGCATTTT.

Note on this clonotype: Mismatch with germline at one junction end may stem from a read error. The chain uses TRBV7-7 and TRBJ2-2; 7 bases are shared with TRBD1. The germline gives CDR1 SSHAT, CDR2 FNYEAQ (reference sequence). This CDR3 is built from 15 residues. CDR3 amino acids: CASSLAQGDTGELFF. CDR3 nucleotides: TGTGCTAGCAGCTTAGCGCAGGGGGACACCGGGGAGCTGTTTTTT.

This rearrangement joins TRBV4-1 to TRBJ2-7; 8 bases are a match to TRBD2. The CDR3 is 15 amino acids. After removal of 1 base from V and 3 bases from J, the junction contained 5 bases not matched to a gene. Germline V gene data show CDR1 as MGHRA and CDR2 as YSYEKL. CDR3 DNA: TGCGCCAGCAGCCAAGTGGGACTAGAGGACTACGAGCAGTACTTC. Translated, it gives CASSQVGLEDYEQYF.

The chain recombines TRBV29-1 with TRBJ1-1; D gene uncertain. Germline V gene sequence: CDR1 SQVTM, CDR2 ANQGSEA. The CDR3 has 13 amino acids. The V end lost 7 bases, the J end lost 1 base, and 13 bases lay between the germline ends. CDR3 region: CSARKPENTEAFF. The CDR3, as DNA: TGCAGCGCCCGAAAACCGGAGAACACTGAAGCTTTCTTT.

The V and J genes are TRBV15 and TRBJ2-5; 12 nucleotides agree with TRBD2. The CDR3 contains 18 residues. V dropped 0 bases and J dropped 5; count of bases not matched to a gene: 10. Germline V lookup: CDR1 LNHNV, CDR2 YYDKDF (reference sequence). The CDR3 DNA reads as TGTGCCACCAGCAGAGATCGGGCTAGCGGGAGGGCCGGGGAGACCCAGTACTTC. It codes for CATSRDRASGRAGETQYF.

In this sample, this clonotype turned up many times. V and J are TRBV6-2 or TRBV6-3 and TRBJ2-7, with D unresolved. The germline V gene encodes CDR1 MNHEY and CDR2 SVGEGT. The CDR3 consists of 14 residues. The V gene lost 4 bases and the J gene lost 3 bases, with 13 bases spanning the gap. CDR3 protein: CASSSVRIGYEQYF. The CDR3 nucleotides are TGTGCCAGCAGTTCCGTGAGGATAGGCTACGAGCAGTACTTC.

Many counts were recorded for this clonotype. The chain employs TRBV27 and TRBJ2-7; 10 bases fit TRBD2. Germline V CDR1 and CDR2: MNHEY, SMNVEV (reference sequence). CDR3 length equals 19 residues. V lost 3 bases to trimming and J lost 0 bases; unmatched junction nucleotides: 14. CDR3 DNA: TGTGCCAGCAGTTTCAGGGGGCTTGTAGCGGGAGGCAGCTCCTACGAGCAGTACTTC. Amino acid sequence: CASSFRGLVAGGSSYEQYF.

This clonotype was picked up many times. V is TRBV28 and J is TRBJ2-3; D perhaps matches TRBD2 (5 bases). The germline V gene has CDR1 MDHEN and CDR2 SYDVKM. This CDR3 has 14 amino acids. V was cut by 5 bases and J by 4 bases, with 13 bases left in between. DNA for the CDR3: TGTGCCAGCAGTCCCGGACCTAGCCCAGATACGCAGTATTTT. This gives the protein CASSPGPSPDTQYF.

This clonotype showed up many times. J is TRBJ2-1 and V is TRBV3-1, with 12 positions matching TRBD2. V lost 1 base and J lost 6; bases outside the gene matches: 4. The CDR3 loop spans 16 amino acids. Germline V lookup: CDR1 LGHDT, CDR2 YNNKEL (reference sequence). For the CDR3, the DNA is TGTGCCAGCAGCCAAGCTGGACTAGCGGGACGCAATGAGCAGTTCTTC. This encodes CASSQAGLAGRNEQFF.